Listed below are T cell receptor beta chains from one sample, sequenced in a study of identical twins. A single record per CDR3 protein comes from TCRdb applying MiXCR to the 5' RACE reads. The table records some 760,000 distinct CDR3 sequences, about 18% of them present only once. The same sample was also studied in work on T cells expressing NK-cell markers.

The sample was PBMCs. The receptor set was obtained from a woman in her late teens or twenties in good health. Each CDR3 is given with its conserved first and last residue. The D gene is left open where the match is weak. The size field is filled for only some rows; it gives once, few, many or a size class.

d_call j_call v_call clone_size cdr3_aa cdr3_nt
TRBD1 TRBJ1-1 TRBV20-1 . CSAEDRGANTEAFF TGCAGTGCAGAGGACAGGGGGGCAAACACTGAAGCTTTCTTT
. TRBJ1-6 TRBV5-1 . CASSVDLGGNSPLHF TGCGCCAGCAGCGTCGACCTGGGGGGGAATTCACCCCTCCACTTT
TRBD2 TRBJ2-1 TRBV12-3/TRBV12-4 . CASRPGLRYPNEQFF TGTGCCAGCAGACCGGGACTAAGGTACCCCAATGAGCAGTTCTTC
. TRBJ2-2 TRBV3-1 . CASSKPYGGELFF TGTGCCAGCAGCAAACCGTACGGCGGGGAGCTGTTTTTT
. TRBJ2-7 TRBV5-1 . CASRQNGAYEQYF TGCGCCAGCCGACAGAACGGGGCCTACGAGCAGTACTTC
TRBD2 TRBJ2-1 TRBV9 . CASSVGGLAGGSSYNEQFF TGTGCCAGCAGCGTAGGTGGACTAGCGGGGGGTAGCTCCTACAATGAGCAGTTCTTC
. TRBJ2-1 TRBV9 . CASSVDFLLYNEQFF TGTGCCAGCAGCGTAGATTTCCTACTTTATAATGAGCAGTTCTTC
. TRBJ2-3 TRBV4-3 . CASSHADRTKTYTDTQYF TGCGCCAGCAGCCATGCTGACAGGACCAAAACGTACACAGATACGCAGTATTTT
. TRBJ1-2 TRBV10-2 few CATRDSPNYGYTF TGCGCCACCCGCGACAGCCCTAACTATGGCTACACCTTC
TRBD2 TRBJ2-1 TRBV6-4 . CASRITKMTSGNNEQFF TGTGCCAGCAGGATTACAAAAATGACTAGCGGGAACAATGAGCAGTTCTTC
TRBD1 TRBJ2-1 TRBV5-1 . CASSTGTGIYNEQFF TGCGCCAGCAGCACCGGGACAGGGATTTATAATGAGCAGTTCTTC
TRBD2 TRBJ2-3 TRBV9 . CASSVGTSVSTDTQYF TGTGCCAGCAGCGTAGGCACTAGCGTTAGCACAGATACGCAGTATTTT
TRBD2 TRBJ2-2 TRBV10-3 many CAISETSGSTGELFF TGTGCCATCAGTGAAACTAGCGGGAGCACCGGGGAGCTGTTTTTT
TRBD2 TRBJ2-3 TRBV3-1 . CASSQDRTSGNTQYF TGTGCCAGCAGCCAAGATCGGACTAGCGGGAATACGCAGTATTTT
. TRBJ2-7 TRBV7-6 . CASSLEAGTIYEQYF TGTGCCAGCAGCTTGGAAGCCGGGACAATCTACGAGCAGTACTTC
. TRBJ2-1 TRBV27 few CASSGWGKNEQFF TGTGCCAGCAGTGGGTGGGGGAAAAATGAGCAGTTCTTC
. TRBJ2-5 TRBV12-3/TRBV12-4 few CASSWSGRETQYF TGTGCCAGCAGTTGGTCAGGGAGAGAGACCCAGTACTTC
. TRBJ1-1 TRBV6-5 once CASKGGGFAFF TGTGCCAGCAAGGGCGGGGGGTTTGCTTTCTTT
. TRBJ2-7 TRBV29-1 . CSATTGLHEQYF TGCAGCGCTACCACAGGGCTCCACGAGCAGTACTTC
TRBD1 TRBJ2-5 TRBV20-1 . CSASSRGLLKETQYF TGCAGTGCTAGTAGCAGGGGGCTGTTGAAAGAGACCCAGTACTTC
TRBD2 TRBJ2-1 TRBV7-6 . CASSLFIGLAGAGEQFF TGTGCCAGCAGCTTATTTATTGGACTAGCGGGAGCCGGTGAGCAGTTCTTC
. TRBJ1-1 TRBV7-6 few CASSVLVGEDTEAFF TGTGCCAGCAGCGTACTGGTCGGAGAAGACACTGAAGCTTTCTTT
. TRBJ2-1 TRBV9 few CASSGLPNGHEQFF TGTGCCAGCAGCGGTCTTCCCAACGGGCATGAGCAGTTCTTC
. TRBJ2-6 TRBV20-1 . CSYLSGANVLTF TGCAGTTACCTCTCTGGGGCCAACGTCCTGACTTTC
. TRBJ2-2 TRBV7-7 . CASSAWGELGELFF TGTGCCAGCAGCGCATGGGGGGAGCTCGGGGAGCTGTTTTTT
. TRBJ1-1 TRBV5-6 many CASSLRVTEAFF TGTGCCAGCAGCTTGAGGGTTACTGAAGCTTTCTTT
. TRBJ1-6 TRBV12-3/TRBV12-4 few CASSLLAGVNSPLHF TGTGCCAGCAGTTTACTTGCAGGGGTGAATTCGCCCCTCCACTTT
. TRBJ2-1 TRBV12-3/TRBV12-4 many CASRVDSYNEQFF TGTGCCAGCAGAGTCGACAGTTACAATGAGCAGTTCTTC
. TRBJ2-2 TRBV5-1 . CASILSPGTLTGELFF TGCGCCAGCATCCTATCCCCCGGGACACTCACCGGGGAGCTGTTTTTT
. TRBJ2-7 TRBV7-2 few CASRPPGHHEQYF TGTGCCAGCAGGCCACCAGGGCACCACGAGCAGTACTTC
TRBD2 TRBJ2-1 TRBV20-1 few CSASRTSGSSYNEQFF TGCAGTGCTAGTCGCACTAGCGGGAGTTCCTACAATGAGCAGTTCTTC
TRBD1 TRBJ1-5 TRBV5-5 few CASSYGQGPQPQHF TGTGCCAGCAGCTACGGACAGGGGCCTCAGCCCCAGCATTTT
TRBD1 TRBJ2-7 TRBV29-1 . CSVIPGQGPYEQYF TGCAGCGTTATCCCAGGACAGGGGCCCTACGAGCAGTACTTC
. TRBJ2-1 TRBV6-5 many CASSSAGPRYYNEQFF TGTGCCAGCAGTTCGGCGGGGCCACGCTACTACAATGAGCAGTTCTTC
TRBD1 TRBJ1-1 TRBV20-1 . CSASGTGGTEAFF TGCAGTGCTTCCGGGACAGGGGGGACTGAAGCTTTCTTT
. TRBJ2-7 TRBV11-2 . CASSLVSRGEQYF TGTGCCAGCAGCTTAGTTTCTCGTGGCGAGCAGTACTTC
TRBD1 TRBJ2-3 TRBV5-1 few CASSLEFDRETQYF TGCGCCAGCAGCTTGGAATTCGACAGGGAGACGCAGTATTTT
TRBD1 TRBJ1-2 TRBV12-3/TRBV12-4 many CASSLRGRFGGYTF TGTGCCAGCAGTTTGAGGGGGCGTTTCGGTGGCTACACCTTC
TRBD2 TRBJ2-7 TRBV7-2 few CASSLLGTSGPYEQYF TGTGCCAGCAGCTTGCTCGGGACTAGCGGACCCTACGAGCAGTACTTC
. TRBJ2-5 TRBV6-1 many CASSSERPTWETQYF TGTGCCAGCAGCTCCGAGCGGCCGACTTGGGAGACCCAGTACTTC
. TRBJ2-3 TRBV9 . CASSLNPSGVGDTQYF TGTGCCAGCAGCCTCAACCCGTCGGGCGTCGGGGATACGCAGTATTTT
. TRBJ2-3 TRBV7-9 . CASSQAGKRGTDTQYF TGTGCCAGCAGCCAAGCCGGGAAAAGGGGAACAGATACGCAGTATTTT
TRBD1 TRBJ2-7 TRBV7-8 . CASSLTRTGSYEQYF TGTGCCAGCAGCCTAACCCGGACAGGGTCCTACGAGCAGTACTTC